This T cell receptor beta chain was recorded in a study of blood T cell repertoires in COVID-19. CDR3 length: 13 residues. The V and J ends lost 3 bases and 7 bases respectively, with 10 bases between them. The germline CDR1 and CDR2 sequences are SGDLS and YYNGEE. The assay was immunoSEQ multiplex PCR, and TCRdb's table has in-frame clones only and misses some. This table has fewer than 300,000 clones, about 88% appearing once. The chain joins TRBV9 to TRBJ1-4, with D maybe TRBD1 (6 bases). The receptor comes from a middle-aged woman who had recovered from COVID-19. Sequencing was carried out using peripheral blood. CDR3 residues: CASSDRAGEKLFF. The CDR3 DNA follows: TGTGCCAGCAGCGACAGGGCTGGTGAAAAACTGTTTTTT.